This TCR beta chain was recovered during a study of cytomegalovirus exposure and HLA in healthy donors. As to this clone: Its antigen is unidentified.

Regarding the study as a whole: An observed cluster of highly shared sequence variants was recorded as a likely sequencing artifact.

This CDR3 comprises 15 residues. V was trimmed by 0 bases and J by 3 bases, leaving 12 bases between them. Germline V lookup: CDR1 MNHNS, CDR2 SASEGT. PCR amplification relied on 60 Vbeta primers (plus 13 Jbeta primers). Profiled with immunoSEQ multiplex PCR; TCRdb holds only in-frame clones, not every one. The top ten hold more than 1% of the sample, which has about 190,000 clones, 65% to 85% seen once. The TCR comes from a boy aged 2 to 9 in good health and CMV-seronegative. V usage is TRBV6-1 and J usage is TRBJ2-7; D may be TRBD2 (7 bases). Sequencing used PBMCs. The CDR3 region is CASSEAGGGNYEQYF. The CDR3 nucleotides are TGTGCCAGCAGTGAAGCGGGAGGGGGAAACTACGAGCAGTACTTC.